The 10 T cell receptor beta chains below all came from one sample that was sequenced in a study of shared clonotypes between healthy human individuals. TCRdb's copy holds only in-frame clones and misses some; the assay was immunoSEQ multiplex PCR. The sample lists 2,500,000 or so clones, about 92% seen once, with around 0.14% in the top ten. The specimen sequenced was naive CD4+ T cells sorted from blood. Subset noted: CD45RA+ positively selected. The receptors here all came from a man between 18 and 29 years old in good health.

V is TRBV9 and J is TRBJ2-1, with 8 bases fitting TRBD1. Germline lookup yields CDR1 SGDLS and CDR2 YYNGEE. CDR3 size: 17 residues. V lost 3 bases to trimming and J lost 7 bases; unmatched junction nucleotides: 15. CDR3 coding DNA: TGTGCCAGCAGCGAAAAATACCACCGGGGACAGGTTAATGAGCAGTTCTTC. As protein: CASSEKYHRGQVNEQFF.

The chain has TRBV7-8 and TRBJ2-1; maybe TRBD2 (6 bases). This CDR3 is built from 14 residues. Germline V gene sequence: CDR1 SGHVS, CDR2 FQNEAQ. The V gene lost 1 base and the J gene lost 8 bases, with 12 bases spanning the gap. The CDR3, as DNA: TGTGCCAGCAGCTTAGTTGGGGGGTTGTATGAGCAGTTCTTC. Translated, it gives CASSLVGGLYEQFF. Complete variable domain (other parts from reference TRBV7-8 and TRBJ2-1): GAGVSQSPRYKVAKRGQDVALRCDPISGHVSLFWYQQALGQGPEFLTYFQNEAQLDKSGLPSDRFFAERPEGSVSTLKIQRTQQEDSAVYLCASSLVGGLYEQFFGPGTRLTVL.

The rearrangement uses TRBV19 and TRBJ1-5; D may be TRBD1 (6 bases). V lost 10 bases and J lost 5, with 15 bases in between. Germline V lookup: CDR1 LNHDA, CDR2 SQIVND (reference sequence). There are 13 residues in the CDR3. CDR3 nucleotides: TGTGCCACCACAGGGTTGGTGCATCAGCCCCAGCATTTT. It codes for CATTGLVHQPQHF.

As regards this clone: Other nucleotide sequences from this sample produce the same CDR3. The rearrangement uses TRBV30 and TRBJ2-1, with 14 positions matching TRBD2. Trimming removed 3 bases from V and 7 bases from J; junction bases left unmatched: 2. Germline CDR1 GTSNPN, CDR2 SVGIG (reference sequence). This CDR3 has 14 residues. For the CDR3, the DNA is TGTGCCTGGAGGGGACTAGCGGGAGTAAATGAGCAGTTCTTC. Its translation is CAWRGLAGVNEQFF.

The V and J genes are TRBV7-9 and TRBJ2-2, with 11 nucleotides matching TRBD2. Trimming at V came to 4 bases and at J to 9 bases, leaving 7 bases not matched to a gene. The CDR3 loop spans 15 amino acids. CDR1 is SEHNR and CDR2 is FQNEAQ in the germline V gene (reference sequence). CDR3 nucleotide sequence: TGTGCCAGCAGCTGGGCCGGGACTAGCGGTCGGGAGCTGTTTTTT. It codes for CASSWAGTSGRELFF.

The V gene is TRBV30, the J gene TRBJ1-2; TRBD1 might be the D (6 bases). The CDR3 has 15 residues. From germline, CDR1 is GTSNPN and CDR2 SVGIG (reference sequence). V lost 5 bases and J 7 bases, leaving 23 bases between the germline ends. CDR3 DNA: TGTGCCTGGGCGCCATGGGGAGCAGGGGAGACTGGCTACACCTTC. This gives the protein CAWAPWGAGETGYTF.

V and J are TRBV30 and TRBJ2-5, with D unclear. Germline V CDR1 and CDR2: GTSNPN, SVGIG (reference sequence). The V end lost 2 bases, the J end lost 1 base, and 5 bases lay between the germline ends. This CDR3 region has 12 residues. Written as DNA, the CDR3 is TGTGCCTGGAGTATCACCCAAGAGACCCAGTACTTC. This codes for CAWSITQETQYF.

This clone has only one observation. The CDR3 nucleotides read TGCGCCAGCAGCCCCTCTAGCGGGGGGGTCGAGCAGTACTTC. Translation: CASSPSSGGVEQYF. V gene TRBV5-1 combines with J gene TRBJ2-7; TRBD2 aligns across 12 bases. Unmatched junction bases numbered 5, after V lost 4 bases and J lost 6 bases. The CDR3 loop spans 14 amino acids. CDR1 is SGHRS and CDR2 is YFSETQ in the germline V gene.

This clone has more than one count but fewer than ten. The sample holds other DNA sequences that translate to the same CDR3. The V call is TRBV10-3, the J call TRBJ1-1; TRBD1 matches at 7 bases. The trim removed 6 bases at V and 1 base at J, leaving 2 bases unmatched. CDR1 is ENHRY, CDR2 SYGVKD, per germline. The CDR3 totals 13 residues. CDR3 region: CAISQGENTEAFF. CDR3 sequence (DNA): TGTGCCATCAGCCAGGGGGAGAACACTGAAGCTTTCTTT.

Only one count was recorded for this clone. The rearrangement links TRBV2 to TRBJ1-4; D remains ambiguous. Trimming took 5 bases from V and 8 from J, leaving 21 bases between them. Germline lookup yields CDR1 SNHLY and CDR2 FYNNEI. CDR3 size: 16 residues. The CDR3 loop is CASSSNGPPGPEKLFF. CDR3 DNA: TGTGCCAGCAGTTCCAACGGGCCTCCAGGTCCGGAAAAACTGTTTTTT.